Listed below are T cell receptor beta chains from one sample, sequenced in a study of regulatory T cells in long-lasting Graves disease. TCRdb passed the multiplex PCR reads through MiXCR, listing each CDR3 protein once. Of about 540,000 distinct CDR3 sequences listed, about 14% were seen once; the top ten hold 10%. These data also formed part of another study, on T cells in Graves' hyperthyroidism and ophthalmopathy.

The material sequenced was peripheral blood mononuclear cells (PBMCs), taken at new diagnosis, from a patient treated with antithyroid drugs. The receptors shown here come from a man aged 25 to 45 with Graves disease. CDR3s include the opening cysteine and the closing phenylalanine or tryptophan. A D gene is named only where the DNA matches it firmly. Not every row has a clone size; where given, it reads once, few, many or a size class.

CDR3nt | CDR3aa | abundance | j_gene | v_gene | len | d_gene
TGCAGTGCTAGAGATGGCTACAGGGGAGGCAATCAGCCCCAGCATTTT | CSARDGYRGGNQPQHF | - | TRBJ1-5 | TRBV20-1 | 16 | TRBD1
TGCGCCAGCAGCCAAGATCAGGGGGACGGCTATGGCTACACCTTC | CASSQDQGDGYGYTF | few | TRBJ1-2 | TRBV4-1 | 15 | TRBD1
TGTGCCAGCAGCTTGGGGATCGGAGAGGGCTCTGAGCAGTTCTTC | CASSLGIGEGSEQFF | few | TRBJ2-1 | TRBV5-6 | 15 | -
TGTGCCAGCAAGAAGGTGGGGACTTATAACACCGGGGAGCTGTTTTTT | CASKKVGTYNTGELFF | - | TRBJ2-2 | TRBV2 | 16 | -
TGTGCCAGCAGTGTCACAGCGGGAGGACACAATGAGCAGTTCTTC | CASSVTAGGHNEQFF | - | TRBJ2-1 | TRBV6-4 | 15 | TRBD2
TGTGCCAGCAGCTTAGGGGGAGGGCGGGTCACCGGGGAGCTGTTTTTT | CASSLGGGRVTGELFF | - | TRBJ2-2 | TRBV7-7 | 16 | TRBD2
TGCGCCAGCAGCCAGATGGCCGGTCGGAAGCTTTTCGGGGAGCTGTTTTTT | CASSQMAGRKLFGELFF | few | TRBJ2-2 | TRBV4-1 | 17 | -
TGTGCCAGCAGCTTAGGATCGAATGAAAAACTGTTTTTT | CASSLGSNEKLFF | many | TRBJ1-4 | TRBV12-3/TRBV12-4 | 13 | -
TGTGCCAGCAGCTCCGGGTTGACAGACTCTAACTATGGCTACACCTTC | CASSSGLTDSNYGYTF | few | TRBJ1-2 | TRBV6-1 | 16 | -
TGTGCTAGTGGTTTGGCGAACCTCTCGGGCGGGCGAAACAATGAGCAGTTCTTC | CASGLANLSGGRNNEQFF | many | TRBJ2-1 | TRBV12-5 | 18 | -
TGTGCCATCAGTGCGACAGGGGATGGGGCTGAAGCTTTCTTT | CAISATGDGAEAFF | few | TRBJ1-1 | TRBV10-3 | 14 | TRBD1
TGTGCCAGCAACCCCAGCGGTCCGAATGAAAAACTGTTTTTT | CASNPSGPNEKLFF | - | TRBJ1-4 | TRBV6-1 | 14 | -
TGTGCCAGCAGCCTAGCTCGGCTAGGGGGTTTTGGAGCTTTCTTT | CASSLARLGGFGAFF | many | TRBJ1-1 | TRBV14 | 15 | -
TGCAGTGCTAGTGGGGGACTAGCGGGAAATGAAGATACGCAGTATTTT | CSASGGLAGNEDTQYF | many | TRBJ2-3 | TRBV20-1 | 16 | TRBD2